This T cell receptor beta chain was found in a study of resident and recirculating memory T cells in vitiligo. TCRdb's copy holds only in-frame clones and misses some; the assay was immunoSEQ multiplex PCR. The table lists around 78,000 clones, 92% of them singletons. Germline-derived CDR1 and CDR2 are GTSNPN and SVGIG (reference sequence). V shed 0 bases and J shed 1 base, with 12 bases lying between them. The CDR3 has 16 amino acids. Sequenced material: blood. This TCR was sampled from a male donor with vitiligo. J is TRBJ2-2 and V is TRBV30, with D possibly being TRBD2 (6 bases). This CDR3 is CAWSVLVGGNTGELFF. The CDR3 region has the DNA TGTGCCTGGAGTGTTCTTGTGGGGGGGAACACCGGGGAGCTGTTTTTT.